The 10 T cell receptor beta chains in this list originate from one sample, sequenced in a study of identical twins. TCRdb re-called the 5' RACE reads through MiXCR, storing one row per CDR3 protein. The sample carries about 890,000 distinct CDR3 sequences, 9% to 15% recorded once. The same sample was also used in a study of yellow fever vaccine responses in identical twins.

The sequenced sample consisted of PBMCs. These receptors were obtained from a woman aged 18-29 years in good health.

The chain combines TRBV19 with TRBJ1-4, with D possibly TRBD1 on 5 matching bases. This CDR3 contains 12 residues. With 7 bases removed from V and 12 bases from J, the gap between germline ends came to 15 bases. Germline CDR1 and CDR2: LNHDA and SQIVND (reference sequence). CDR3 nucleotides: TGTGCCAGTATGCGTCGAGGGGATGAACTGTTTTTT. Translating gives CASMRRGDELFF. The whole variable domain, remainder taken from reference TRBV19 and TRBJ1-4, is DGGITQSPKYLFRKEGQNVTLSCEQNLNHDAMYWYRQDPGQGLRLIYYSQIVNDFQKGDIAEGYSVSREKKESFPLTVTSAQKNPTAFYLCASMRRGDELFFGSGTQLSVL.

This clonotype appeared many times. The chain joins TRBV7-9 to TRBJ2-1, with D hard to call. V dropped 6 bases and J dropped 3 bases, with 15 bases sitting between them. The CDR3 covers 15 residues. The germline V gene encodes CDR1 SEHNR and CDR2 FQNEAQ (reference sequence). The CDR3 DNA is TGTGCCAGCAGTCCCCAAATGGGGAACTACAATGAGCAGTTCTTC. Translation gives CASSPQMGNYNEQFF.

This chain uses TRBV5-1 with TRBJ2-5, with TRBD1 identical over 9 bases. With 4 bases clipped from V and 2 bases from J, the junction kept 3 bases outside the gene matches. The CDR3 has 14 amino acids. Germline V CDR1 and CDR2: SGHRS, YFSETQ. The CDR3 DNA reads as TGCGCCAGCAGCGGGGGGACAGGGCAAGAGACCCAGTACTTC. Protein product: CASSGGTGQETQYF.

In DNA, the CDR3 is TGTGCCAGCAGCATTACAGGGTCGGGAACTGAAGCTTTCTTT. Amino acids: CASSITGSGTEAFF. This chain uses TRBV5-5 with TRBJ1-1; maybe TRBD1 (6 bases). Germline CDR1 and CDR2: SGHKS and YYEKEE (reference sequence). The CDR3 length is 14 residues. V was trimmed by 4 bases and J by 5 bases, leaving 15 bases between them.

The chain couples TRBV10-3 to TRBJ2-3; 9 bases map to TRBD2. With V trimmed by 5 bases and J by 0 bases, 12 bases remained unmatched. In germline, CDR1 is ENHRY, CDR2 SYGVKD. This CDR3 comprises 18 residues. The CDR3 is CAISPKGGTSSSTDTQYF. The DNA of the CDR3 is TGTGCCATCAGTCCCAAGGGAGGGACTAGCTCTAGCACAGATACGCAGTATTTT.

CDR3 loop: CASSDPRDPFTDTQYF. As DNA, the CDR3 is TGTGCCAGCAGTGACCCCAGGGACCCTTTTACAGATACGCAGTATTTT. The chain couples TRBV2 to TRBJ2-3; D may be TRBD1 or TRBD2 (5 bases each). The germline V and J ends were trimmed by 3 bases and 3 bases, with 16 bases remaining between them. This CDR3 has 16 residues. Germline values: CDR1 SNHLY, CDR2 FYNNEI.

This clonotype has just a few counts. The V gene is TRBV5-1, the J gene TRBJ2-3, with no clear D. Trimming removed 0 bases at V and 4 bases at J, with 9 bases between. Germline CDR1 reads SGHRS; CDR2 reads YFSETQ. There are 14 residues in the CDR3. The CDR3 bases are TGCGCCAGCAGCTTGGAAGGAGTAGCAGATACGCAGTATTTT. It yields the protein CASSLEGVADTQYF.

This clonotype turned up a few times. This chain connects TRBV4-1 to TRBJ2-5; tentative D call: TRBD2 (6 bases). Trimming removed 0 bases at V and 5 bases at J, with 19 bases between. The CDR3 is made up of 17 amino acids. Germline CDR1 MGHRA, CDR2 YSYEKL. The CDR3, as DNA: TGCGCCAGCAGCCAAGATCTCGGGGGAGTGGGGACGGAGACCCAGTACTTC. The encoded protein is CASSQDLGGVGTETQYF.

The chain couples TRBV20-1 to TRBJ2-7; unclear D gene. Germline CDR1 reads DFQATT; CDR2 reads SNEGSKA (reference sequence). Deletions cut 0 bases from V and 4 bases from J, with 7 bases between. The CDR3 runs 12 residues. The CDR3 protein is CSARDGSYEQYF. CDR3 coding DNA: TGCAGTGCTAGAGATGGTTCTTACGAGCAGTACTTC.

The table lists this clonotype with a count of one. V and J are TRBV4-1 and TRBJ1-1; possible D gene TRBD1, 6 bases. V was cut by 5 bases and J by 1 base, with 11 bases left in between. CDR1 and CDR2 from the germline V gene are MGHRA and YSYEKL. The CDR3 spans 14 residues. This chain's CDR3 is CASSTLTGNTEAFF. The DNA of the CDR3 is TGCGCCAGCAGCACCCTGACAGGGAACACTGAAGCTTTCTTT.